The 32 T cell receptor beta chains reported below all come from one sample, sequenced in a study of CD8 T cells in Susac syndrome. When the RNA was reverse transcribed, random hexamers were used with an input of roughly 0.45 to 1 ug. TCRdb analysed the immunoSEQ multiplex PCR reads with MiXCR anew, one entry per CDR3 protein. The sample yields about 190,000 distinct CDR3 sequences, nearly 97% seen once. The sequenced sample was CD4+ T cells from PBMCs. The receptors were sampled from a human donor with Susac syndrome.

This clonotype was picked up one time. This chain connects TRBV6-1 to TRBJ2-1; 8 bases fit TRBD2. V shed 2 bases, J shed 4 bases, and the junction held 4 bases outside the gene matches. Germline V CDR1 and CDR2: MNHNS, SASEGT. The CDR3 length is 15 residues. The CDR3: CASSERGGPYNEQFF. The CDR3 DNA follows: TGTGCCAGCAGTGAACGGGGGGGCCCATACAATGAGCAGTTCTTC.

This chain uses TRBV5-1 with TRBJ1-5, with a weak D call TRBD1 (6 bases). V was pared by 0 bases and J by 2 bases, with 12 bases between. Germline CDR1 and CDR2: SGHRS and YFSETQ. The CDR3 extends over 16 amino acids. CDR3 bases: TGCGCCAGCAGCTTGGCGGCAGGGGTCCGCAATCAGCCCCAGCATTTT. Amino acid sequence: CASSLAAGVRNQPQHF.

V is TRBV20-1 and J is TRBJ2-6; D not resolved. Germline lookup yields CDR1 DFQATT and CDR2 SNEGSKA (reference sequence). The CDR3 contains 13 residues. Deletions cut 6 bases from V and 2 bases from J, with 8 bases between. CDR3 residues: CSARLPGANVLTF. The CDR3 region has the DNA TGCAGTGCCCGCCTTCCTGGGGCCAACGTCCTGACTTTC.

This clonotype was counted only a few times. The chain couples TRBV6-5 to TRBJ1-6; D might be TRBD1 (5 bases). V lost 8 bases and J 1 base, leaving 9 bases between the germline ends. The V gene's germline CDR1 is MNHEY and CDR2 SVGAGI. This CDR3 is built from 14 residues. The CDR3 sequence: CASGGGSYNSPLHF. CDR3 nucleotides: TGTGCCAGCGGTGGGGGTTCCTATAATTCACCCCTCCACTTT.

This chain uses TRBV19 with TRBJ2-7; 8 bases align to TRBD1. This CDR3 is 16 amino acids long. Looked up from germline, CDR1 is LNHDA and CDR2 is SQIVND (reference sequence). Trimming cost V 5 bases and J 4 bases; bases outside gene matches: 13. CDR3 sequence: CASSVQPGTGPYEQYF. As DNA, the CDR3 is TGTGCCAGTAGTGTTCAACCCGGGACAGGACCATACGAGCAGTACTTC. The whole variable domain, remainder taken from reference TRBV19 and TRBJ2-7, is DGGITQSPKYLFRKEGQNVTLSCEQNLNHDAMYWYRQDPGQGLRLIYYSQIVNDFQKGDIAEGYSVSREKKESFPLTVTSAQKNPTAFYLCASSVQPGTGPYEQYFGPGTRLTVT.

The V and J genes are TRBV7-9 and TRBJ2-1, with 7 bases aligning to TRBD1. The V segment lost 7 bases and the J segment 4 bases; nucleotides outside the gene matches: 7. CDR1 is SEHNR, CDR2 FQNEAQ, per germline (reference sequence). This CDR3 contains 14 residues. Written as DNA, the CDR3 is TGTGCCAGCACCGCCCCAGGGGGATACAATGAGCAGTTCTTC. It encodes CASTAPGGYNEQFF.

The chain recombines TRBV4-3 with TRBJ1-1; D is unclear. V gave up 5 bases and J gave up 1 base, with 14 bases separating them. CDR1 and CDR2 (germline): LGHNA, YSLEER. The length of the CDR3 is 15 residues. CDR3 in DNA: TGCGCCAGCAGCTTAAATTACAGAGAGAACACTGAAGCTTTCTTT. The encoded protein is CASSLNYRENTEAFF.

The rearrangement links TRBV11-2 to TRBJ2-1; 10 bases match TRBD2. CDR1 is SGHAT, CDR2 FQNNGV, per germline. Unmatched junction bases numbered 4, after V lost 5 bases and J lost 0 bases. This CDR3 is 16 amino acids long. The CDR3 here is CASSLKRGGSYNEQFF. In nucleotides, the CDR3 is TGTGCCAGCAGCCTCAAGCGGGGGGGCTCCTACAATGAGCAGTTCTTC.

CDR3 in amino acids: CSATGGRSNQPQHF. Here the CDR3 DNA reads TGCAGTGCTACAGGGGGCAGAAGCAATCAGCCCCAGCATTTT. J is TRBJ1-5 and V is TRBV20-1; 8 bases agree with TRBD1. The CDR3 covers 14 residues. With V trimmed by 4 bases and J by 1 base, 3 bases remained unmatched. Germline V lookup: CDR1 DFQATT, CDR2 SNEGSKA (reference sequence).

The chain uses TRBV4-3 and TRBJ2-1; 7 bases agree with TRBD1. Germline trimming cut 1 base from V and 2 bases from J; bases unmatched to any gene: 5. This CDR3 contains 16 residues. Per the germline V gene, CDR1 is LGHNA and CDR2 is YSLEER. The CDR3 loop is CASSQGTGTAYNEQFF. The CDR3 nucleotides read TGCGCCAGCAGCCAAGGGACCGGGACAGCCTACAATGAGCAGTTCTTC.

This clonotype was seen more than once but under ten times. CDR3 DNA sequence: TGTGCCAGTACAGCGAACACTGAAGCTTTCTTT. This codes for CASTANTEAFF. The chain has TRBV19 and TRBJ1-1; D is ambiguous. The CDR3 extends over 11 amino acids. V was pared by 7 bases and J by 1 base, with 4 bases between. Germline V gene data show CDR1 as LNHDA and CDR2 as SQIVND (reference sequence).

The chain couples TRBV30 to TRBJ2-6, with D unclear. In germline, CDR1 is GTSNPN, CDR2 SVGIG (reference sequence). Trimming stripped 2 bases from V and 1 base from J, with 6 bases between. The CDR3 runs 14 residues. CDR3 amino acids: CAWSKFSGANVLTF. CDR3 DNA sequence: TGTGCCTGGAGTAAGTTTTCTGGGGCCAACGTCCTGACTTTC.

The chain recombines TRBV11-2 with TRBJ2-1; 12 bases match TRBD2. Germline trimming cut 5 bases from V and 8 bases from J; bases unmatched to any gene: 16. Germline V lookup: CDR1 SGHAT, CDR2 FQNNGV. CDR3 size: 18 residues. Here the CDR3 DNA reads TGTGCCAGCAGCCCAATTCGGACTAGCGGGGACCTTAGAGATGAGCAGTTCTTC. Amino acid sequence: CASSPIRTSGDLRDEQFF.

The rearrangement joins TRBV30 to TRBJ2-7; 8 bases match TRBD2. The CDR3 is 13 amino acids. The germline gives CDR1 GTSNPN, CDR2 SVGIG (reference sequence). The V segment lost 6 bases and the J segment 4 bases; nucleotides outside the gene matches: 8. The CDR3 sequence: CACVPGLAYEQYF. The CDR3 DNA sequence: TGTGCCTGCGTACCCGGACTAGCATACGAGCAGTACTTC.

The rearrangement uses TRBV20-1 and TRBJ2-5; TRBD2 matches at 8 bases. V lost 1 base and J lost 2; bases outside the gene matches: 6. There are 15 residues in the CDR3. Germline CDR1 reads DFQATT; CDR2 reads SNEGSKA (reference sequence). CDR3 DNA sequence: TGCAGTGCTAGAGTTCCGGGACTAGTACAAGAGACCCAGTACTTC. It is translated as CSARVPGLVQETQYF.

The CDR3 reads CSVIQGAGSNQPQHF. The CDR3 bases are TGCAGCGTCATACAGGGGGCTGGGAGCAATCAGCCCCAGCATTTT. The genes are TRBV29-1 and TRBJ1-5; 9 nucleotides match TRBD1. With V trimmed by 6 bases and J by 1 base, 7 bases remained unmatched. This CDR3 comprises 15 residues. Per the germline V gene, CDR1 is SQVTM and CDR2 is ANQGSEA.

V gene TRBV12-3 or TRBV12-4 combines with J gene TRBJ2-1; D not certain. The ends were cut back, 3 bases at V and 9 bases at J, with 6 bases in the middle. The CDR3 covers 11 residues. This CDR3 reads CASSFMSEQFF. CDR3 coding DNA: TGTGCCAGCAGTTTTATGAGTGAGCAGTTCTTC.

This chain links TRBV9 with TRBJ1-4; perhaps TRBD1 as D (6 bases). Germline CDR1 is SGDLS and CDR2 is YYNGEE. The V and J ends lost 2 bases and 4 bases respectively, with 15 bases between them. This CDR3 region has 16 residues. The CDR3 protein is CASSVGGGRFNEKLFF. The CDR3 region has the DNA TGTGCCAGCAGCGTCGGAGGGGGACGGTTTAATGAAAAACTGTTTTTT. The full variable domain, its missing parts supplied by reference TRBV9 and TRBJ1-4, is DSGVTQTPKHLITATGQRVTLRCSPRSGDLSVYWYQQSLDQGLQFLIQYYNGEERAKGNILERFSAQQFPDLHSELNLSSLELGDSALYFCASSVGGGRFNEKLFFGSGTQLSVL.

The chain is built from TRBV5-6 and TRBJ2-6; TRBD1 or TRBD2 may be the D gene (5 bases each). V shed 4 bases and J shed 1 base, with 12 bases lying between them. The CDR3 is made up of 16 amino acids. CDR1 and CDR2 from the germline V gene are SGHDT and YYEEEE. As DNA, the CDR3 is TGTGCCAGCAGCCCCGAGGGGAATTCTGGGGCCAACGTCCTGACTTTC. It yields the protein CASSPEGNSGANVLTF.

This chain joins TRBV30 and TRBJ2-1, with D uncertain. The CDR3 covers 13 residues. Trimming cost V 0 bases and J 5 bases, with 8 bases left between them. The germline V gene encodes CDR1 GTSNPN and CDR2 SVGIG (reference sequence). The DNA for the CDR3 is TGTGCCTGGAGTGTACTCGACCACAATGAGCAGTTCTTC. Its translation: CAWSVLDHNEQFF. Together with reference TRBV30 and TRBJ2-1, the CDR3 gives the full variable domain: SQTIHQWPATLVQPVGSPLSLECTVEGTSNPNLYWYRQAAGRGLQLLFYSVGIGQISSEVPQNLSASRPQDRQFILSSKKLLLSDSGFYLCAWSVLDHNEQFFGPGTRLTVL.

This chain joins TRBV20-1 and TRBJ2-7; D might be TRBD1 (6 bases). Germline assignment: CDR1 DFQATT and CDR2 SNEGSKA (reference sequence). Between the trimmed V and J ends, which lost 0 bases and 0 bases, there was a span of 12 bases. The CDR3 consists of 15 residues. The CDR3 protein is CSARDAQGSSYEQYF. The CDR3 DNA sequence: TGCAGTGCTAGAGATGCACAGGGCAGCTCCTACGAGCAGTACTTC.

The genes are TRBV3-1 and TRBJ2-1; D gene unclear. V lost 1 base and J 11 bases, leaving 9 bases between the germline ends. This CDR3 spans 12 amino acids. In germline, CDR1 is LGHDT, CDR2 YNNKEL (reference sequence). CDR3 nucleotides: TGTGCCAGCAGCCAAGTGGAAGCCAAGCAGTTCTTC. This codes for CASSQVEAKQFF.

V gene TRBV5-1 combines with J gene TRBJ1-6; D is perhaps TRBD1 (5 bases). The V end was cut by 4 bases, the J end by 5 bases, with 10 bases between. This CDR3 spans 14 amino acids. Germline CDR1 reads SGHRS; CDR2 reads YFSETQ. DNA for the CDR3: TGCGCCAGCAGCGTTCCGGGGGATAATTCACCCCTCCACTTT. Translation: CASSVPGDNSPLHF.

This chain joins TRBV10-3 and TRBJ2-2, with D possibly being TRBD2 (5 bases). V shed 2 bases and J shed 7 bases, with 14 bases lying between them. The V gene's germline CDR1 is ENHRY and CDR2 SYGVKD. The CDR3 loop spans 15 amino acids. The CDR3 bases are TGTGCCATCAGTGAGGACGGACCTAGCCGCGGGGAGCTGTTTTTT. Protein product: CAISEDGPSRGELFF.

The V call is TRBV4-3, the J call TRBJ1-4, with TRBD1 identical over 9 bases. Germline V CDR1 and CDR2: LGHNA, YSLEER. This CDR3 contains 17 residues. Unmatched junction bases numbered 5, after V lost 1 base and J lost 2 bases. CDR3 amino acids: CASSQAAGTGTNEKLFF. The CDR3 DNA is TGCGCCAGCAGCCAAGCCGCGGGGACAGGGACTAATGAAAAACTGTTTTTT.

This chain uses TRBV11-2 with TRBJ2-5; weak D call: TRBD1 (6 bases). V lost 6 bases, J lost 1 base, and 6 bases lay in between. This CDR3 comprises 12 residues. The germline V gene encodes CDR1 SGHAT and CDR2 FQNNGV. The CDR3 nucleotides read TGTGCCAGCAGACAGGGCCAAGAGACCCAGTACTTC. This gives the protein CASRQGQETQYF.

The gene calls are TRBV30 and TRBJ2-1; the D is unclear. Trimming left V 3 bases short and J 4 bases short, with 10 bases between. CDR1 is GTSNPN and CDR2 is SVGIG in the germline V gene (reference sequence). There are 13 residues in the CDR3. As DNA, the CDR3 is TGTGCCTGGAGGGGAAACCTGTACAATGAGCAGTTCTTC. This translates into CAWRGNLYNEQFF.

The CDR3 sequence is CASSRGQGNEKLFF. CDR3 DNA sequence: TGTGCCAGCAGTCGGGGACAGGGAAATGAAAAACTGTTTTTT. V gene TRBV6-6 combines with J gene TRBJ1-4; 9 bases are a match to TRBD1. Unmatched junction bases numbered 3, after V lost 5 bases and J lost 5 bases. In germline, CDR1 is MNHNY, CDR2 SVGAGI (reference sequence). The CDR3 length is 14 residues.

The V gene is TRBV6-1, the J gene TRBJ2-3, with 9 bases fitting TRBD1. Germline V gene sequence: CDR1 MNHNS, CDR2 SASEGT. With V trimmed by 0 bases and J by 4 bases, 8 bases remained unmatched. The CDR3 totals 17 residues. The chain's CDR3 is CASSEAVGTGRSDTQYF. The CDR3, as DNA: TGTGCCAGCAGTGAAGCGGTCGGGACAGGGAGGTCAGATACGCAGTATTTT.

V gene TRBV21-1 combines with J gene TRBJ2-5; the tabulated D call, TRBD1, remains unverified against the DNA. TRBV21-1 is tagged as a pseudogene. The CDR3 runs to 14 residues. The CDR3 loop is CASSKPWGGETQYF. The CDR3 DNA follows: TGTGCCAGCAGCAAACCCTGGGGGGGGGAGACCCAGTACTTC.

The chain has TRBV7-3 and TRBJ1-1, with unresolved D. This CDR3 contains 13 residues. Trimming left V 5 bases short and J 6 bases short, with 13 bases between. Germline V gives CDR1 SGHTA, CDR2 FQGTGA. The CDR3 DNA is TGTGCCAGCAGCACCGGGTCCGTGGCTGAAGCTTTCTTT. This gives the protein CASSTGSVAEAFF. The variable domain in full, completed from reference TRBV7-3 and TRBJ1-1, reads GAGVSQTPSNKVTEKGKYVELRCDPISGHTALYWYRQSLGQGPEFLIYFQGTGAADDSGLPNDRFFAVRPEGSVSTLKIQRTERGDSAVYLCASSTGSVAEAFFGQGTRLTVV.

The gene calls are TRBV4-3 and TRBJ2-6; no clear D gene. V was trimmed by 0 bases and J by 3 bases, leaving 15 bases between them. Germline V gene sequence: CDR1 LGHNA, CDR2 YSLEER. The CDR3 spans 18 residues. CDR3 bases: TGCGCCAGCAGCCAAGATGGTCCACGGCTGTTTGGGGCCAACGTCCTGACTTTC. Amino acids: CASSQDGPRLFGANVLTF.